The T cell receptor beta chain under discussion was sequenced for a study of cytomegalovirus exposure and HLA in healthy donors. Findings and caveats of the study: Reported performance of the classifier showed diagnosis of cytomegalovirus status with high specificity and sensitivity.

Per germline, CDR1 SGHAT and CDR2 FQNNGV. CDR3 size: 14 residues. V lost 3 bases to trimming and J lost 2 bases, with 10 bases between them. A note on this clone: Its antigen is undetermined.

The PCR had 60 Vbeta and 13 Jbeta primers. TCRdb's copy holds only in-frame clones and misses some; the assay was immunoSEQ multiplex PCR. The repertoire holds about 130,000 clones, with around 78% as singletons. The TCR sequence derives from a man aged 35 to 55 in good health and CMV-seronegative. The sample consisted of PBMCs. The V call is TRBV11-2, the J call TRBJ2-5; tentatively, D is TRBD2 (5 bases). CDR3 in DNA: TGTGCCAGCAGCTTCTCTGGGGAGCAAGAGACCCAGTACTTC. This codes for CASSFSGEQETQYF.